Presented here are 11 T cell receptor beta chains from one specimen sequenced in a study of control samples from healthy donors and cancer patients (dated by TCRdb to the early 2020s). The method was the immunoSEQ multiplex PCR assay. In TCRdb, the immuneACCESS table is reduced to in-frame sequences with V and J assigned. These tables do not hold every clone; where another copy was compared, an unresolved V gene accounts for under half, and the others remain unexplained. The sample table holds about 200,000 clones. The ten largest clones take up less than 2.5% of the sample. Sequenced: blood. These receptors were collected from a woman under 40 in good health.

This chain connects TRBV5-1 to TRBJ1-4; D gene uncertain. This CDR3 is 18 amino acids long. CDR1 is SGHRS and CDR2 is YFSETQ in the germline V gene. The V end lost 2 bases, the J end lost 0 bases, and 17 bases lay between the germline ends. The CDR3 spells CASSFRGSADATNEKLFF. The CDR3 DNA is TGCGCCAGCAGCTTTAGAGGTTCGGCAGACGCAACTAATGAAAAACTGTTTTTT.

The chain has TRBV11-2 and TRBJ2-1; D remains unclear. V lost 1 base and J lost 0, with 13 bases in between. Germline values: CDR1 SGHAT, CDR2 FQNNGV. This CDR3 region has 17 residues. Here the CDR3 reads CASSLGWADSSYNEQFF. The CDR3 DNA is TGTGCCAGCAGCTTAGGATGGGCGGATAGCTCCTACAATGAGCAGTTCTTC.

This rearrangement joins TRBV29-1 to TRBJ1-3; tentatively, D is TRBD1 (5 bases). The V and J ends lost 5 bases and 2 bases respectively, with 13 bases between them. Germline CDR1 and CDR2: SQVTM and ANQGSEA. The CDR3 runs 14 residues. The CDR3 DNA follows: TGCAGCGTTCACCTTCAGGGCCCTGGAAACACCATATATTTT. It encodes CSVHLQGPGNTIYF.

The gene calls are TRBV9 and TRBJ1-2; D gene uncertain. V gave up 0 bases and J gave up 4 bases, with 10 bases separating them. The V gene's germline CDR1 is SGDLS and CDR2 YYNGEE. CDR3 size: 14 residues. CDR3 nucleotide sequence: TGTGCCAGCAGCGTAGTGGCAGGATCCTATGGCTACACCTTC. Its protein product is CASSVVAGSYGYTF.

The CDR3 bases are TGTGCCAGCAGCTTACTAGGGACAGGGTACGATGGCTACACCTTC. It encodes CASSLLGTGYDGYTF. The chain recombines TRBV7-8 with TRBJ1-2; TRBD1 aligns across 9 bases. From germline, CDR1 is SGHVS and CDR2 FQNEAQ. Unmatched junction bases numbered 7, after V lost 2 bases and J lost 6 bases. The CDR3 spans 15 residues.

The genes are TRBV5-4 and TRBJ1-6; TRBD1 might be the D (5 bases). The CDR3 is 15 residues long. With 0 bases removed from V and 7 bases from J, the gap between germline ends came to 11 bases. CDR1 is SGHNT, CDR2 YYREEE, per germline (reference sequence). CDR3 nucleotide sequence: TGTGCCAGCAGCTTGGAGGGCCAGGGAAATTCACCCCTCCACTTT. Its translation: CASSLEGQGNSPLHF. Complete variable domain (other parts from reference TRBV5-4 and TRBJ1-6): ETGVTQSPTHLIKTRGQQVTLRCSSQSGHNTVSWYQQALGQGPQFIFQYYREEENGRGNFPPRFSGLQFPNYSSELNVNALELDDSALYLCASSLEGQGNSPLHFGNGTRLTVT.

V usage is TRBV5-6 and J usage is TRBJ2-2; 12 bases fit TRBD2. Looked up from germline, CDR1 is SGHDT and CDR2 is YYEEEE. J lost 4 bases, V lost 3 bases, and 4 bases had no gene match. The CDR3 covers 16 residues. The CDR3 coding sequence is TGTGCCAGCAGCTACGGGACTAGCGGGTTCACCGGGGAGCTGTTTTTT. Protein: CASSYGTSGFTGELFF.

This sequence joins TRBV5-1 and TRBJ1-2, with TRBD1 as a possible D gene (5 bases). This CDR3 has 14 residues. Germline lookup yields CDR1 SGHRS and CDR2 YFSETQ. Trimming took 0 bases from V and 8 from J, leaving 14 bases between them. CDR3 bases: TGCGCCAGCAGCTTGGAGGGTCAGGGAACCGGCTACACCTTC. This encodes CASSLEGQGTGYTF. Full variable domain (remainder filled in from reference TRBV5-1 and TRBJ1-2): KAGVTQTPRYLIKTRGQQVTLSCSPISGHRSVSWYQQTPGQGLQFLFEYFSETQRNKGNFPGRFSGRQFSNSRSEMNVSTLELGDSALYLCASSLEGQGTGYTFGSGTRLTVV.

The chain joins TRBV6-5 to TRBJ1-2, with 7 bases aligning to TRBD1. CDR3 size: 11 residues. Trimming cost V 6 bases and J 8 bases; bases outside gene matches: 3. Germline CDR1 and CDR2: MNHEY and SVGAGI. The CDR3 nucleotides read TGTGCCAGCAGCCCAGGGGGAGGCTACACCTTC. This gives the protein CASSPGGGYTF.

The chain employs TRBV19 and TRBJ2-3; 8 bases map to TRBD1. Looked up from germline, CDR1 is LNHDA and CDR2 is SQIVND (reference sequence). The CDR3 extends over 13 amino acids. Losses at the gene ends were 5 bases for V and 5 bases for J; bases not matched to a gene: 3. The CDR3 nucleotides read TGTGCCAGTAGTCAGGGGGCCGGAGATACGCAGTATTTT. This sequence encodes CASSQGAGDTQYF.

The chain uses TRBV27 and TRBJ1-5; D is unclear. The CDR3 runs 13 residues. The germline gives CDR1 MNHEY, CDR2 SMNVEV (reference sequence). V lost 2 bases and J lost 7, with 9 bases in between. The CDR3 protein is CASSLGRVQPQHF. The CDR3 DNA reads TGTGCCAGCAGTTTAGGGCGGGTCCAGCCCCAGCATTTT.